This T cell receptor (beta chain) was recovered during a study of T-cell reconstitution after alpha-beta-depleted transplantation in children. General observations from the study: A year had passed since transplant, and T-cell counts and diversity by then came mostly from newly produced T cells. There were reportedly several hundred expanded graft clones from which alpha-beta T cells came about two months after transplant. Surviving recipient T cells and thymic progenitors produced the high day-60 TCRbeta diversity seen in some patients.

This clonotype was observed a few times. The antigen is not known. A library of TCRbeta sequences, prepared with unique molecular identifiers, was generated. Using its own MiXCR run on the PCR reads, TCRdb lists one record per CDR3 protein. The profile shows about 500,000 distinct CDR3 sequences, approximately 10% of them singletons. Germline V CDR1 and CDR2: KGHDR, SFDVKD. Trimming removed 5 bases at V and 1 base at J, with 7 bases between. The CDR3 length is 13 residues. The sample in question was PBMCs, mostly from graft donor cells, obtained 180 days after TCRalphabeta/CD19-depleted stem cell transplant. The rearrangement links TRBV24-1 to TRBJ2-5; D remains ambiguous. The TCR sequence derives from a female patient between 2 and 15 years old who had a stem cell transplant for aplastic anemia, so the T cells may come from the graft donor. CDR3 in DNA: TGTGCCACCAGTGGCAACGTCCAAGAGACCCAGTACTTC. Translation: CATSGNVQETQYF.